This entry concerns a single T cell receptor beta chain. The sample originates from a study of blood T cell repertoires in COVID-19. Study context: COVID-19 samples from acute and convalescent phases originated in the United States, Italy and Spain. T cells, B-cell-depleted T cells, or PBMCs provided the cDNA or gDNA that served as material.

Seattle's cohort entered during active infection and was followed longitudinally. Data came from immunoSEQ multiplex PCR; TCRdb stores just in-frame clones and leaves some out. The repertoire holds 300,000 to 350,000 clones, with 70% to 90% as singletons. The CDR3 runs 13 residues. The germline gives CDR1 SQVTM, CDR2 ANQGSEA. The V and J ends lost 2 bases and 7 bases, in that order; junction bases with no gene match: 7. This rearrangement joins TRBV29-1 to TRBJ1-2, with 7 bases fitting TRBD1. The sequence came from a woman aged 25 to 39 with COVID-19, enrolled during active disease. Sequenced input: peripheral blood. In nucleotides, the CDR3 is TGCAGCGTTGAACACAGGGGCCCGACTGGCTACACCTTC. Protein: CSVEHRGPTGYTF. The full variable domain, rest sourced from reference TRBV29-1 and TRBJ1-2, is SAVISQKPSRDICQRGTSLTIQCQVDSQVTMMFWYRQQPGQSLTLIATANQGSEATYESGFVIDKFPISRPNLTFSTLTVSNMSPEDSSIYLCSVEHRGPTGYTFGSGTRLTVV.